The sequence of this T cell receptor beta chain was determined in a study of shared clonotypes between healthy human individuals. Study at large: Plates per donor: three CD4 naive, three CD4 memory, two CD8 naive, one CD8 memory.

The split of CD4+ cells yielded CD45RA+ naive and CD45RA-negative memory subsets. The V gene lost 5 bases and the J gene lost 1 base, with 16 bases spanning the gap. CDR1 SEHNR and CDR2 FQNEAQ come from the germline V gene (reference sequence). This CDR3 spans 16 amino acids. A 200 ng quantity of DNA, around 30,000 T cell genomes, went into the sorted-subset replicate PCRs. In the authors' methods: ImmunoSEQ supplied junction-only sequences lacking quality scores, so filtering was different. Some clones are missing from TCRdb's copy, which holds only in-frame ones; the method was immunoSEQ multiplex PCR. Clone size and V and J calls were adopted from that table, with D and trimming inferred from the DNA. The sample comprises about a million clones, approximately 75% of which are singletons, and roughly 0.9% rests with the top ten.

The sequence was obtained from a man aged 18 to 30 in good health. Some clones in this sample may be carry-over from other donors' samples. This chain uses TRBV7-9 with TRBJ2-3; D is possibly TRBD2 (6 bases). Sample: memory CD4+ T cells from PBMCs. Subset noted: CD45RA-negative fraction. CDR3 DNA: TGTGCCAGCAGCCCACGCGGGGTGCGGGGCACAGATACGCAGTATTTT. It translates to CASSPRGVRGTDTQYF. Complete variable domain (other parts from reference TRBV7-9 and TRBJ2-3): DTGVSQNPRHKITKRGQNVTFRCDPISEHNRLYWYRQTLGQGPEFLTYFQNEAQLEKSRLLSDRFSAERPKGSFSTLEIQRTEQGDSAMYLCASSPRGVRGTDTQYFGPGTRLTVL.